This is a list of T cell receptor beta chains from one sample in a study of blood T cell repertoires in COVID-19. Assay: immunoSEQ multiplex PCR; the TCRdb copy retains only in-frame clones and omits some. Here the sample spans 150,000 to 250,000 clones, approximately 84% being singletons. Sequencing was performed on peripheral blood. All receptors come from a human donor with acute or convalescent COVID-19. The donor label of this sample is uncertain. Both conserved end residues are part of each CDR3. The order of the fields is clone size, J gene, V gene, CDR3 protein. The size of a clone is reported for some rows only, either as once, few or many, or as a class for expanded clones.

NA | TRBJ1-2 | TRBV2 | CATRQDLSNYGYTF
NA | TRBJ1-6 | TRBV19 | CASSTQTGTNSPLHF
once | TRBJ1-6 | TRBV2 | CASRGGRGDNSPLHF
NA | TRBJ1-5 | TRBV28 | CASSLPSSSPHF
NA | TRBJ2-1 | TRBV24-1 | CATSDPRTSGMTNEQFF
NA | TRBJ1-1 | TRBV18 | CASSRPGTGNTEAFF
once | TRBJ2-3 | TRBV2 | CASSSDIIGTQYF
once | TRBJ1-5 | TRBV27 | CASSPYRDRVSNQPQHF
NA | TRBJ1-6 | TRBV6-6 | CASRKAGTDFNSPLHF
NA | TRBJ1-4 | TRBV27 | CASMDRHLNEKLFF
NA | TRBJ2-3 | TRBV2 | CASIPSGRGGDTQYF
few | TRBJ2-2 | TRBV30 | CAWSVGSTGELFF
NA | TRBJ1-4 | TRBV5-1 | CASSRENEKLFF
NA | TRBJ2-2 | TRBV4-1 | CASSRHDTGLAGGSDTGELFF
once | TRBJ1-1 | TRBV20-1 | CSASRGGDTEAFF
NA | TRBJ2-3 | TRBV27 | CASRVKGGTDTQYF
NA | TRBJ2-5 | TRBV20-1 | CSASGSETQYF
NA | TRBJ2-2 | TRBV5-1 | CASSRDRGNTGELFF
NA | TRBJ1-6 | TRBV2 | CASSFTELNSPLHF
NA | TRBJ2-7 | TRBV24-1 | CATSDSGQHSYEQYF
NA | TRBJ1-6 | TRBV10-3 | CAISEMAGGSPLHF
NA | TRBJ2-7 | TRBV6-2/TRBV6-3 | CASSSPGLAGAYEQYF
NA | TRBJ2-2 | TRBV9 | CASSVGLAGAGGELFF
NA | TRBJ1-2 | TRBV6-5 | CASSYGGGGNYGYTF
few | TRBJ1-1 | TRBV15 | CATAGVPTEAFF
NA | TRBJ1-6 | TRBV6-1 | CASSVNPPTGTGNSPLHF
NA | TRBJ2-7 | TRBV24-1 | CATSSSGTYEQYF
once | TRBJ2-3 | TRBV2 | CARGSGGTDTQYF
NA | TRBJ2-1 | TRBV14 | CASSLLRLAGYNEQFF
once | TRBJ1-2 | TRBV28 | CASSLSPGANYGYTF
NA | TRBJ1-2 | TRBV5-1 | CASSQDSIYTF
NA | TRBJ2-4 | TRBV2 | CASSVAGGLKNIQYF
NA | TRBJ2-5 | TRBV18 | CASSPLGLAEETQYF